This T cell receptor (beta chain) stems from a study of T cells in Graves' hyperthyroidism and ophthalmopathy. CDR3 size: 13 residues. The V end lost 8 bases, the J end lost 0 bases, and 8 bases lay between the germline ends. Germline values: CDR1 SGHTA, CDR2 FQGTGA. What was amplified from RNA transcripts were TCR beta CDR3 regions. First-round RT-PCR of the TCR CDR3 relied on the HTBI primer set. Via MiXCR, TCRdb re-called the multiplex PCR reads, giving one row per CDR3 protein. The table shows a few hundred thousand distinct CDR3 sequences, with approximately 15% occurring only once. This receptor was obtained from a woman aged 30 to 39 with Graves' hyperthyroidism. The sample was blood. The chain is built from TRBV7-3 and TRBJ1-3; unclear D gene. The CDR3 DNA reads as TGTGCCAGCGGTACTCCCTCTGGAAACACCATATATTTT. Its translation: CASGTPSGNTIYF.